This passage covers 24 T cell receptor beta chains from one sample sequenced in a study of human T cells and chemical hapten exposure. In TCRdb, the RACE reads were re-called with MiXCR into one record per CDR3 protein. The sample lists some 80,000 distinct CDR3 sequences, around 10% occurring once. As for time point: patch test 1, 2 weeks after DPC sensitization. As to treatment: therapeutic diphenylcyclopropenone sensitization with weekly scalp DPC. The source material was whole blood, sampled in connection with sensitization to the hapten diphenylcyclopropenone (DPC). The source is a woman aged 45-65 years with alopecia areata. Some clones in this sample may be carry-over from other donors' samples.

This chain connects TRBV5-1 to TRBJ1-1; D is ambiguous. Trimming removed 0 bases from V and 3 bases from J, with 3 bases in between. CDR3 size: 12 residues. The germline V gene encodes CDR1 SGHRS and CDR2 YFSETQ. This chain's CDR3 is CASSLADTEAFF. The CDR3 bases are TGCGCCAGCAGCTTGGCCGACACTGAAGCTTTCTTT.

The chain couples TRBV19 to TRBJ1-1; D remains ambiguous. CDR1 and CDR2 from the germline V gene are LNHDA and SQIVND (reference sequence). The CDR3 has 11 residues. V lost 7 bases to trimming and J lost 5 bases, with 8 bases between them. CDR3: CASTSLTEAFF. As DNA, the CDR3 is TGTGCCAGTACCTCCTTAACTGAAGCTTTCTTT.

There are many counts of this clonotype. V gene TRBV28 combines with J gene TRBJ2-6; 8 bases line up with TRBD1. Unmatched junction bases numbered 1, after V lost 1 base and J lost 2 bases. The CDR3 is 16 residues long. Per germline, CDR1 MDHEN and CDR2 SYDVKM. The CDR3 reads CASSLLTGAGANVLTF. In DNA form, the CDR3 reads TGTGCCAGCAGTTTATTGACAGGGGCTGGGGCCAACGTCCTGACTTTC.

The chain recombines TRBV4-2 with TRBJ2-1, with TRBD2 as a possible D gene (7 bases). Trimming cost V 0 bases and J 9 bases, with 21 bases left between them. Germline V gene data show CDR1 as LGHNA and CDR2 as YNFKEQ. The CDR3 consists of 17 residues. CDR3 region: CASSQDGSRGGPREQFF. DNA of the CDR3: TGTGCCAGCAGCCAAGATGGCTCGAGGGGGGGGCCACGTGAGCAGTTCTTC.

This clonotype showed up just a few times. The rearrangement joins TRBV7-9 to TRBJ1-5; the match to TRBD1 covers 7 bases. The junction had 6 bases not matched to a gene; V was cut back by 4 bases and J by 6 bases. Germline loops: CDR1 SEHNR, CDR2 FQNEAQ (reference sequence). The CDR3 totals 14 residues. Here the CDR3 DNA reads TGTGCCAGCAGCTACGACAGGGACGGTCAGCCCCAGCATTTT. Translated, it gives CASSYDRDGQPQHF.

The chain links TRBV5-1 to TRBJ1-2, with D possibly matching TRBD1 (5 bases). V was clipped by 4 bases and J by 5 bases, with 18 bases between them. The CDR3 length is 15 residues. The V gene's germline CDR1 is SGHRS and CDR2 YFSETQ. The CDR3 nucleotides read TGCGCCAGCAGCCCCCGGGACGGCGTTAGGTATGGCTACACCTTC. Encoded protein: CASSPRDGVRYGYTF. Supplemented by reference TRBV5-1 and TRBJ1-2, the full variable domain reads KAGVTQTPRYLIKTRGQQVTLSCSPISGHRSVSWYQQTPGQGLQFLFEYFSETQRNKGNFPGRFSGRQFSNSRSEMNVSTLELGDSALYLCASSPRDGVRYGYTFGSGTRLTVV.

This clonotype has just a few counts. CDR3 loop: CASSLAGERETQYF. The CDR3 nucleotides are TGTGCCAGCAGCTTAGCCGGCGAAAGGGAGACCCAGTACTTC. V usage is TRBV7-6 and J usage is TRBJ2-5; D remains unclear. V was shortened by 0 bases and J by 5 bases, with 10 bases between the two germline ends. The CDR3 has 14 amino acids. Germline V lookup: CDR1 SGHVS, CDR2 FNYEAQ.

This clonotype was detected a few times. V and J are TRBV3-1 and TRBJ2-2, with 10 nucleotides matching TRBD1. V was pared by 4 bases and J by 0 bases, with 2 bases of the junction left unmatched. The CDR3 contains 16 residues. Germline V gives CDR1 LGHDT, CDR2 YNNKEL (reference sequence). CDR3 DNA sequence: TGTGCCAGCAGCCGCGGACAGGGGGCGAACACCGGGGAGCTGTTTTTT. This encodes CASSRGQGANTGELFF.

The chain links TRBV28 to TRBJ1-5; D might be TRBD1 (6 bases). Germline CDR1 is MDHEN and CDR2 is SYDVKM. CDR3 size: 15 residues. Trimming shortened V by 6 bases and J by 4 bases, and 16 bases separated the two germline ends. CDR3 residues: CASRPGQLVNQPQHF. In DNA form, the CDR3 reads TGTGCCAGCAGACCCGGACAGTTGGTAAATCAGCCCCAGCATTTT.

This clonotype appeared many times. The chain employs TRBV19 and TRBJ2-6, with D tentatively TRBD1 (5 bases). CDR1 LNHDA and CDR2 SQIVND come from the germline V gene (reference sequence). V was trimmed by 5 bases and J by 3 bases, leaving 8 bases between them. CDR3 length: 14 residues. For the CDR3, the DNA is TGTGCCAGTAGTGGGGCCGGTGGGGCCAACGTCCTGACTTTC. Translation gives CASSGAGGANVLTF. The whole variable domain, remainder taken from reference TRBV19 and TRBJ2-6, is DGGITQSPKYLFRKEGQNVTLSCEQNLNHDAMYWYRQDPGQGLRLIYYSQIVNDFQKGDIAEGYSVSREKKESFPLTVTSAQKNPTAFYLCASSGAGGANVLTFGAGSRLTVL.

Note on this clonotype: At one of its ends the junction is not consistent with the germline gene, which may arise from a read error. The rearrangement joins TRBV7-7 to TRBJ2-1; a possible D gene is TRBD1 (6 bases). Per germline, CDR1 SSHAT and CDR2 FNYEAQ (reference sequence). The CDR3 is 16 residues long. Here the CDR3 reads CASSLAPGALRNEQFF. CDR3 nucleotide sequence: TGTGCTAGCAGCTTAGCCCCAGGGGCGCTGAGGAATGAGCAGTTCTTC.

The V call is TRBV4-2, the J call TRBJ2-2, with 9 bases fitting TRBD2. The CDR3 is 16 amino acids. With 4 bases clipped from V and 6 bases from J, the junction kept 9 bases outside the gene matches. Per the germline V gene, CDR1 is LGHNA and CDR2 is YNFKEQ. CDR3 region: CASSPLAGDGSGELFF. The CDR3 nucleotides are TGTGCCAGCAGCCCGTTAGCGGGAGATGGGTCCGGGGAGCTGTTTTTT.

The chain has TRBV5-1 and TRBJ2-3; D call uncertain. CDR1 and CDR2 from the germline V gene are SGHRS and YFSETQ. V was clipped by 4 bases and J by 2 bases, with 5 bases between them. This CDR3 has 12 amino acids. In nucleotides, the CDR3 is TGCGCCAGCAGCCTCATCACAGATACGCAGTATTTT. Translation gives CASSLITDTQYF.

The table lists this clonotype with many counts. The chain uses TRBV7-2 and TRBJ2-3; TRBD2 agrees at 9 bases. The length of the CDR3 is 15 residues. V dropped 2 bases and J dropped 5; count of bases not matched to a gene: 5. Germline V gene lookup returns CDR1 SGHTA and CDR2 FQGNSA. The CDR3 DNA follows: TGTGCCAGCAGCTTATCAGCGGGAGGTATAGATACGCAGTATTTT. Its translation: CASSLSAGGIDTQYF.

The chain joins TRBV6-5 to TRBJ2-1; a possible D gene is TRBD1 (6 bases). CDR3 length equals 14 residues. V was cut by 2 bases and J by 9 bases, with 14 bases left in between. CDR1 and CDR2 from the germline V gene are MNHEY and SVGAGI. The CDR3 reads CASSYPTGSGEQFF. The CDR3 DNA sequence: TGTGCCAGCAGTTACCCCACAGGGTCTGGTGAGCAGTTCTTC.

This clonotype was recorded a few times. The chain combines TRBV5-4 with TRBJ2-3; D unresolved. The CDR3 totals 15 residues. CDR1 and CDR2 (germline): SGHNT, YYREEE (reference sequence). Between the trimmed V and J ends, which lost 3 bases and 2 bases, there was a span of 13 bases. Here the CDR3 DNA reads TGTGCCAGCAGCTCGGCATTACGCCCCACAGATACGCAGTATTTT. This translates into CASSSALRPTDTQYF. Combining the CDR3 with reference TRBV5-4 and TRBJ2-3 gives the whole variable domain ETGVTQSPTHLIKTRGQQVTLRCSSQSGHNTVSWYQQALGQGPQFIFQYYREEENGRGNFPPRFSGLQFPNYSSELNVNALELDDSALYLCASSSALRPTDTQYFGPGTRLTVL.

This clonotype was observed at least ten times. The chain is built from TRBV9 and TRBJ1-4; a weak D match, TRBD1 (6 bases). Trimming left V 4 bases short and J 4 bases short, with 14 bases between. Germline CDR1 is SGDLS and CDR2 is YYNGEE. The CDR3 contains 15 residues. The CDR3 coding sequence is TGTGCCAGCAGCACCACACAGGGCGGTAATGAAAAACTGTTTTTT. Its translation: CASSTTQGGNEKLFF.

The chain carries TRBV19 and TRBJ1-5, with 7 bases aligning to TRBD1. CDR3 length: 15 residues. V gave up 4 bases and J gave up 4 bases; unmatched junction bases: 7. Germline V CDR1 and CDR2: LNHDA, SQIVND (reference sequence). CDR3 region: CASSNDREGNQPQHF. Here the CDR3 DNA reads TGTGCCAGTAGTAATGACAGGGAGGGGAATCAGCCCCAGCATTTT.

This clonotype turned up a few times. The chain couples TRBV4-1 to TRBJ1-5; D call uncertain. There are 18 residues in the CDR3. Trimming stripped 0 bases from V and 2 bases from J, with 17 bases between. Germline V lookup: CDR1 MGHRA, CDR2 YSYEKL. The CDR3 is CASSQEPAGGLGNQPQHF. The CDR3 region has the DNA TGCGCCAGCAGCCAAGAACCGGCCGGCGGACTCGGCAATCAGCCCCAGCATTTT.

The sample holds a few counts of this clonotype. The chain carries TRBV29-1 and TRBJ1-1; D remains ambiguous. CDR1 SQVTM and CDR2 ANQGSEA come from the germline V gene. CDR3 length: 13 amino acids. The V and J ends lost 2 bases and 0 bases respectively, with 7 bases between them. CDR3 residues: CSVETYMNTEAFF. The CDR3 nucleotides read TGCAGCGTTGAAACTTATATGAACACTGAAGCTTTCTTT.

The rearrangement uses TRBV6-7 and TRBJ2-7; D gene ambiguous. TRBV6-7 is recorded as an ORF, its role being uncertain. This CDR3 is 13 amino acids long. Trimming pared 0 bases from V and 2 bases from J, leaving 5 bases between. The CDR3 loop is CASSYSTTYEQYF. In nucleotides, the CDR3 is TGTGCCAGCAGTTACTCGACAACCTACGAGCAGTACTTC.

In its sample, this clonotype was seen many times. V gene TRBV6-2 or TRBV6-3 combines with J gene TRBJ1-5; 7 bases map to TRBD1. The CDR3 spans 13 residues. V was pared by 6 bases and J by 4 bases, with 3 bases of the junction left unmatched. Germline CDR1 reads MNHEY; CDR2 reads SVGEGT. Here the CDR3 DNA reads TGTGCCAGCAGCCCACAGGGGAATCAGCCCCAGCATTTT. Protein sequence: CASSPQGNQPQHF.

This clonotype was observed at least ten times. This rearrangement joins TRBV7-2 to TRBJ1-1; 11 bases are shared with TRBD1. This CDR3 spans 17 amino acids. Germline V gives CDR1 SGHTA, CDR2 FQGNSA. After removal of 2 bases from V and 5 bases from J, the junction contained 10 bases not matched to a gene. CDR3 sequence reads: CASSLFWDRGDLTEAFF. In DNA, the CDR3 is TGTGCCAGCAGCTTATTTTGGGACAGGGGGGATTTGACTGAAGCTTTCTTT.

The sample holds many counts of this clonotype. The rearrangement joins TRBV5-1 to TRBJ2-5; 10 nucleotides line up with TRBD2. The CDR3 is 16 amino acids. V dropped 0 bases and J dropped 7; count of bases not matched to a gene: 9. CDR1 SGHRS and CDR2 YFSETQ come from the germline V gene. This CDR3 is CASSLELAGSLGTQYF. DNA of the CDR3: TGCGCCAGCAGCTTGGAACTAGCGGGATCGTTAGGGACCCAGTACTTC.